The 8 T cell receptor beta chains below were found in one sample sequenced in a study of T cell repertoires in cytomegalovirus infection. TCRdb processed the reads anew with MiXCR; each CDR3 protein has one entry. The table records 200,000 to 300,000 distinct CDR3 sequences, roughly 9.1% of them present only once. Sequencing was done on a sample of PBMCs. These receptors came from a human donor in good health (CMV status not recorded). Some clones in this sample may be carry-over from other donors' samples.

This clonotype was recorded many times. V and J are TRBV7-2 and TRBJ2-7, with D hard to call. V was shortened by 5 bases and J by 7 bases, with 18 bases between the two germline ends. Germline CDR1 reads SGHTA; CDR2 reads FQGNSA. The CDR3 runs to 14 residues. CDR3 bases: TGTGCCAGCAGCCGCGCCCATGGGCTGGAGGAGCAGTACTTC. Translating gives CASSRAHGLEEQYF.

At least ten counts were recorded for this clonotype. This chain joins TRBV7-6 and TRBJ2-7; tentatively, D is TRBD1 (6 bases). CDR3 size: 18 residues. Trimming removed 1 base from V and 2 bases from J, with 21 bases in between. CDR1 SGHVS and CDR2 FNYEAQ come from the germline V gene. The chain's CDR3 is CASSLVPQQGPKAYEQYF. The DNA for the CDR3 is TGTGCCAGCAGCTTAGTGCCCCAACAGGGCCCCAAAGCCTACGAGCAGTACTTC.

This clonotype was recorded at least ten times. The chain has TRBV7-8 and TRBJ1-1; tentative D call: TRBD1 (5 bases). Between the trimmed V and J ends, which lost 1 base and 4 bases, there was a span of 16 bases. CDR1 is SGHVS and CDR2 is FQNEAQ in the germline V gene. This CDR3 has 16 amino acids. This CDR3 reads CASSLVSAGTGTEAFF. The CDR3 DNA follows: TGTGCCAGCAGCTTAGTATCCGCCGGAACAGGCACTGAAGCTTTCTTT.

This clonotype was seen many times. The chain couples TRBV6-5 to TRBJ2-5, with D hard to call. Germline V gives CDR1 MNHEY, CDR2 SVGAGI. The germline V and J ends were trimmed by 2 bases and 7 bases, with 8 bases remaining between them. The CDR3 consists of 12 residues. CDR3 amino acids: CASSYLTGTQYF. In DNA form, the CDR3 reads TGTGCCAGCAGTTACCTCACCGGGACCCAGTACTTC.

In this sample, this clonotype turned up many times. This sequence joins TRBV27 and TRBJ1-1; no definite D call. Trimming removed 3 bases from V and 1 base from J, with 9 bases in between. In germline, CDR1 is MNHEY, CDR2 SMNVEV (reference sequence). CDR3 length: 14 residues. This chain's CDR3 is CASSLRNPNTEAFF. CDR3 nucleotide sequence: TGTGCCAGCAGTTTGAGGAACCCGAACACTGAAGCTTTCTTT.

This clonotype was detected many times. The chain uses TRBV7-2 and TRBJ1-1, with TRBD1 as a possible D gene (5 bases). Germline V CDR1 and CDR2: SGHTA, FQGNSA. This CDR3 has 14 amino acids. V shed 5 bases and J shed 4 bases, with 14 bases lying between them. The CDR3 loop is CASSRRGAGTEAFF. The CDR3 region has the DNA TGTGCCAGCAGCCGTCGTGGGGCGGGCACTGAAGCTTTCTTT.

Many counts were recorded for this clonotype. This chain joins TRBV7-2 and TRBJ1-2; D is unclear. The CDR3 has 10 amino acids. Trimming removed 11 bases from V and 6 bases from J, with 10 bases in between. The germline V gene has CDR1 SGHTA and CDR2 FQGNSA. The CDR3 loop is CAVGKNGYTF. DNA of the CDR3: TGTGCCGTGGGGAAGAATGGCTACACCTTC.

This clonotype was found a few times. The chain employs TRBV19 and TRBJ1-5; 10 bases fit TRBD1. CDR1 and CDR2 (germline): LNHDA, SQIVND (reference sequence). The CDR3 has 20 amino acids. J lost 4 bases, V lost 4 bases, and 19 bases had no gene match. The chain's CDR3 is CASSTRSPGQGNFWNQPQHF. DNA of the CDR3: TGTGCCAGTAGTACACGAAGTCCGGGACAGGGGAATTTTTGGAATCAGCCCCAGCATTTT.